What follows describes a single T cell receptor beta chain. There are many counts of this clonotype. Which antigen it targets is not known. Within one base of it there is no much larger clone, and no base qualities were kept. These data come from a study of T-cell reconstitution after alpha-beta-depleted transplantation in children (dated by TCRdb to 2016 to 2017). In the study overall: T-cell immune reconstitution after TCRalphabeta/CD19-depleted allogeneic hematopoietic cell transplantation in children was quantitatively tracked in the study by means of TCR repertoire profiling.

The CDR3 covers 14 residues, taking in both the cysteine and the phenylalanine. Only CDR3 DNA remains: 42 bases, in frame from the first base. CDR1 and CDR2 are read off the germline V gene (reference sequence) as SGHKS and YYEKEE. The junction carries 12 bases between V and J, which are trimmed by 6 bases and 0 bases respectively. Receptors were amplified or captured by PCR. Instrument on record: Illumina HiSeq 2500. To normalize quantification of the TCRbeta repertoire, the TCR libraries were built with molecular barcoding that relied on unique molecular identifiers. Through fastp at Q25 and MiXCR, TCRdb rebuilt clones from the public reads, retaining in-frame beta chains. Each record represents a unique CDR3 protein, reported with the most common genes and DNA among its rows. The table for this sample lists about 540,000 distinct CDR3 sequences; about a sixth of them were counted only once. The ten top clones hold 3.3% of the sample.

The rearrangement joined TRBV5-5 to TRBJ1-1; no D gene is confidently identified. This material consisted of PBMCs from the stem cell graft donor, taken from the stem cell graft. This TCR was recovered from a human donor who donated a stem cell graft to a child with acute lymphoblastic leukemia. The nucleotide sequence reads TGTGCCAGCAACCCGGTTTCCCTGAACACTGAAGCTTTCTTT. Protein translation: CASNPVSLNTEAFF.